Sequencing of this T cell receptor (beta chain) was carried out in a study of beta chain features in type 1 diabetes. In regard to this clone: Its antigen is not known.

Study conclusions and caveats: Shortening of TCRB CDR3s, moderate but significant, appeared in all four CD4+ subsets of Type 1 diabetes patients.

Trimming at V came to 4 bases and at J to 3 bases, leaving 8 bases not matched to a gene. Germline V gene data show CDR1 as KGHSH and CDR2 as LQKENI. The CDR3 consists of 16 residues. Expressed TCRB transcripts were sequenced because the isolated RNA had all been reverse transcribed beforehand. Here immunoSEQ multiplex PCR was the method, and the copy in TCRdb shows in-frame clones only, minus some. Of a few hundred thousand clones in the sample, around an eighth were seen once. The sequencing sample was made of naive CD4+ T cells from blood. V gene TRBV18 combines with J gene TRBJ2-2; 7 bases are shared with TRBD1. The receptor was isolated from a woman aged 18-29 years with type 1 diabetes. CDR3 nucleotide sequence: TGTGCCAGCTCACTCAACAGGGGAATGGACACCGGGGAGCTGTTTTTT. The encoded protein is CASSLNRGMDTGELFF.